This TCR beta chain was recovered during a study of cytomegalovirus exposure and HLA in healthy donors. Both 60 Vbeta primers and 13 Jbeta primers went into the PCR. As originally analysed: Unique TCR beta chains totaled some 88 million in a later count, with around 12 million of them shared. The assay was immunoSEQ multiplex PCR, and TCRdb's table has in-frame clones only and misses some. Clone size and V and J calls were adopted from that table, with D and trimming inferred from the DNA. The table has around 200,000 clones, roughly 90% seen once. Regarding this clone: What it binds is not known.

Whole-study findings and limits: Rates of TCR association differed by HLA locus in a later analysis, with DRB1 highest and HLA-C lowest. Later on, a genetic analysis was performed. It linked a missense variant in DCLRE1C with V- and J-gene trimming of TCR beta.

Samples came from healthy bone marrow donors. This CDR3 region has 15 residues. Germline V gene lookup returns CDR1 MGHRA and CDR2 YSYEKL. V gave up 2 bases and J gave up 1 base, with 12 bases separating them. The source of this sequence is a young woman in good health and CMV-seronegative. Material: PBMCs. V usage is TRBV4-1 and J usage is TRBJ2-7; the D is unclear. CDR3 residues: CASSQNTIRSYEQYF. The CDR3 bases are TGCGCCAGCAGCCAAAATACTATTAGGTCCTACGAGCAGTACTTC.